The 22 T cell receptor beta chains in this list originate from one sample, sequenced in a study of blood T cell repertoires in COVID-19. TCRdb's table, derived via immunoSEQ multiplex PCR, lists solely in-frame clones and lacks some. The sample holds about 180,000 clones; around 85% are singletons and the top ten take 2.5% to 3.5%. The sequencing sample was made of peripheral blood. These TCRs come from a man in his sixties with acute or convalescent COVID-19.

This chain joins TRBV9 and TRBJ2-3, with 11 nucleotides matching TRBD2. The V and J ends lost 0 bases and 3 bases, in that order; junction bases with no gene match: 6. The CDR3 is 17 residues long. The germline V gene encodes CDR1 SGDLS and CDR2 YYNGEE. The CDR3 sequence: CASSVGTGTSGTDTQYF. Here the CDR3 DNA reads TGTGCCAGCAGCGTAGGGACCGGGACTAGCGGAACAGATACGCAGTATTTT.

The chain combines TRBV7-8 with TRBJ2-5, with 8 bases identical to TRBD1. Trimming removed 0 bases from V and 5 bases from J; junction bases left unmatched: 11. Germline loops: CDR1 SGHVS, CDR2 FQNEAQ. The CDR3 consists of 17 residues. The CDR3 sequence: CASSLALRFTGGETQYF. The CDR3 coding sequence is TGTGCCAGCAGCTTAGCGCTAAGATTCACAGGGGGGGAGACCCAGTACTTC.

This clone has just a few counts. The chain uses TRBV2 and TRBJ2-1, with 8 nucleotides matching TRBD2. The CDR3 spans 15 residues. V lost 1 base to trimming and J lost 5 bases; unmatched junction nucleotides: 4. Germline V gene data show CDR1 as SNHLY and CDR2 as FYNNEI. DNA for the CDR3: TGTGCCAGCAGTGAAGGTGGGACTAGGGACAATGAGCAGTTCTTC. Protein product: CASSEGGTRDNEQFF.

The chain couples TRBV3-1 (or the pseudogene TRBV3-2) to TRBJ2-1; D ambiguous. The CDR3 is made up of 12 amino acids. In germline, CDR1 is LGHDT, CDR2 YNNKEL (reference sequence). Trimming stripped 1 base from V and 7 bases from J, with 5 bases between. The CDR3 spells CASSQGVNEQFF. The DNA of the CDR3 is TGTGCCAGCAGCCAAGGCGTGAATGAGCAGTTCTTC.

This chain links TRBV18 with TRBJ1-5, with D perhaps TRBD1 (5 bases). Trimming took 4 bases from V and 7 from J, leaving 17 bases between them. Germline CDR1 is KGHSH and CDR2 is LQKENI. The CDR3 is made up of 15 amino acids. CDR3 loop: CASSQSPTGTQPQHF. In nucleotides, the CDR3 is TGTGCCAGCTCACAATCTCCAACAGGTACCCAGCCCCAGCATTTT.

The J gene is TRBJ2-3, the V gene TRBV12-3 or TRBV12-4; D may be TRBD2 (5 bases). V lost 5 bases and J 2 bases, leaving 5 bases between the germline ends. The CDR3 has 12 residues. In nucleotides, the CDR3 is TGTGCCAGCAGTCGGGACACAGATACGCAGTATTTT. Translation: CASSRDTDTQYF.

This clone was found a few times. The CDR3 nucleotides read TGTGCCTACTTGCCGGGACAGGGGGCCAATGAGCAGTTCTTC. It yields the protein CAYLPGQGANEQFF. The chain carries TRBV21-1 and TRBJ2-1; the listed D gene, TRBD1, was not tested against the DNA. TRBV21-1 is a recognized pseudogene. The CDR3 sequence is 14 residues long.

V gene TRBV2 combines with J gene TRBJ2-5; D unclear. V was pared by 10 bases and J by 2 bases, with 17 bases between. CDR1 SNHLY and CDR2 FYNNEI come from the germline V gene. This CDR3 has 14 residues. CDR3 bases: TGTGCCAATTCGCGGAGTCCCCAACAAGAGACCCAGTACTTC. Residues: CANSRSPQQETQYF.

This CDR3 is CSASQRGGRAVEETQYF. The CDR3 DNA follows: TGCAGCGCATCCCAGAGGGGGGGGCGAGCTGTGGAGGAGACCCAGTACTTC. The chain combines TRBV29-1 with TRBJ2-5, with D possibly matching TRBD2 (7 bases). CDR3 length equals 17 residues. Trimming took 7 bases from V and 5 from J, leaving 29 bases between them. Germline loops: CDR1 SQVTM, CDR2 ANQGSEA. The full variable domain, completed using reference TRBV29-1 and TRBJ2-5, is SAVISQKPSRDICQRGTSLTIQCQVDSQVTMMFWYRQQPGQSLTLIATANQGSEATYESGFVIDKFPISRPNLTFSTLTVSNMSPEDSSIYLCSASQRGGRAVEETQYFGPGTRLLVL.

This clone has just one count. The rearrangement uses TRBV28 and TRBJ1-1, with a weak D call TRBD1 (5 bases). The V and J ends lost 4 bases and 2 bases respectively, with 11 bases between them. The germline V gene encodes CDR1 MDHEN and CDR2 SYDVKM. This CDR3 comprises 14 residues. The CDR3 DNA follows: TGTGCCAGCAGTTCCGGGACTCCCAACACTGAAGCTTTCTTT. It encodes CASSSGTPNTEAFF.

This chain uses TRBV25-1 with TRBJ1-5; weak D call: TRBD1 (5 bases). The CDR3 loop spans 15 amino acids. From germline, CDR1 is MGHDK and CDR2 SYGVNS. With 2 bases removed from V and 0 bases from J, the gap between germline ends came to 8 bases. CDR3 coding DNA: TGTGCCAGCAGTGAAACAGGATATAGCAATCAGCCCCAGCATTTT. It is translated as CASSETGYSNQPQHF.

The chain carries TRBV6-6 and TRBJ1-1, with D possibly being TRBD1 (5 bases). Trimming removed 8 bases from V and 0 bases from J, with 13 bases in between. The CDR3 contains 14 residues. Germline V gene sequence: CDR1 MNHNY, CDR2 SVGAGI (reference sequence). CDR3 residues: CASGRGTMNTEAFF. The CDR3 DNA reads as TGTGCCAGCGGGAGGGGAACGATGAACACTGAAGCTTTCTTT.

J is TRBJ2-1 and V is TRBV7-9; D unclear. This CDR3 is built from 12 residues. V dropped 5 bases and J dropped 12 bases, with 14 bases sitting between them. Germline V lookup: CDR1 SEHNR, CDR2 FQNEAQ (reference sequence). The CDR3 here is CASSQLSVMQFF. The CDR3 bases are TGTGCCAGCAGCCAACTTAGTGTGATGCAGTTCTTC.

This clone was recorded a few times. The J gene is TRBJ1-1, the V gene TRBV7-3, with no clear D. This CDR3 comprises 13 residues. V was shortened by 1 base and J by 4 bases, with 7 bases between the two germline ends. Per germline, CDR1 SGHTA and CDR2 FQGTGA. CDR3 nucleotide sequence: TGTGCCAGCAGCTTAAGTAGCTTCACTGAAGCTTTCTTT. The encoded protein is CASSLSSFTEAFF.

V gene TRBV14 combines with J gene TRBJ1-2; 7 bases fit TRBD1. Germline CDR1 reads SGHDN; CDR2 reads FVKESK. The CDR3 consists of 15 residues. V trimming: 1 base; J trimming: 6 bases; junction bases outside the gene matches: 8. The chain's CDR3 is CASSQGQGWVDGYTF. The CDR3 DNA reads as TGTGCCAGCAGCCAAGGACAGGGTTGGGTTGATGGCTACACCTTC. Full variable domain (remainder filled in from reference TRBV14 and TRBJ1-2): EAGVTQFPSHSVIEKGQTVTLRCDPISGHDNLYWYRRVMGKEIKFLLHFVKESKQDESGMPNNRFLAERTGGTYSTLKVQPAELEDSGVYFCASSQGQGWVDGYTFGSGTRLTVV.

The V call is TRBV28, the J call TRBJ1-5; TRBD1 is a possible D gene (6 bases). The CDR3 length is 15 residues. Trimming removed 7 bases at V and 1 base at J, with 14 bases between. CDR1 is MDHEN and CDR2 is SYDVKM in the germline V gene. The DNA of the CDR3 is TGTGCCAGCACCGCGAGGGGGTTGAGCAATCAGCCCCAGCATTTT. Translation: CASTARGLSNQPQHF.

A single count supports this clone. The rearrangement links TRBV19 to TRBJ2-3; TRBD2 matches 10 bases. V shed 3 bases, J shed 5 bases, and the junction held 8 bases outside the gene matches. Germline CDR1 reads LNHDA; CDR2 reads SQIVND (reference sequence). This CDR3 spans 16 amino acids. The CDR3: CASSIPGLAAEDTQYF. The CDR3 DNA follows: TGTGCCAGTAGTATCCCCGGACTAGCGGCCGAAGATACGCAGTATTTT.

The chain combines TRBV18 with TRBJ1-1; 11 nucleotides agree with TRBD1. The CDR3 length is 15 residues. Germline trimming cut 2 bases from V and 4 bases from J; bases unmatched to any gene: 3. In germline, CDR1 is KGHSH, CDR2 LQKENI. The CDR3 region has the DNA TGTGCCAGCTCACCAACCGGGACAGGGGGCACTGAAGCTTTCTTT. It translates to CASSPTGTGGTEAFF. The full variable domain, with the rest looked up from reference TRBV18 and TRBJ1-1, is NAGVMQNPRHLVRRRGQEARLRCSPMKGHSHVYWYRQLPEEGLKFMVYLQKENIIDESGMPKERFSAEFPKEGPSILRIQQVVRGDSAAYFCASSPTGTGGTEAFFGQGTRLTVV.

This clone was seen a handful of times. The rearrangement joins TRBV4-1 to TRBJ1-5; maybe TRBD1 (5 bases). Germline V lookup: CDR1 MGHRA, CDR2 YSYEKL. Between the trimmed V and J ends, which lost 0 bases and 3 bases, there was a span of 15 bases. CDR3 length equals 17 residues. The CDR3 reads CASSQDRFYRLNQPQHF. CDR3 bases: TGCGCCAGCAGCCAAGATCGTTTTTACAGGCTCAATCAGCCCCAGCATTTT.

This clone was observed a single time. The chain joins TRBV5-5 to TRBJ2-3; no firm D call. The germline V gene encodes CDR1 SGHKS and CDR2 YYEKEE (reference sequence). V was shortened by 4 bases and J by 4 bases, with 7 bases between the two germline ends. The length of the CDR3 is 12 residues. The CDR3 coding sequence is TGTGCCAGCAGCACGACTTCAGATACGCAGTATTTT. It translates to CASSTTSDTQYF.

The V gene is TRBV28, the J gene TRBJ2-1, with 7 bases matching TRBD1. The V gene's germline CDR1 is MDHEN and CDR2 SYDVKM. Trimming took 4 bases from V and 5 from J; bases not matched to a gene: 5. The CDR3 is 14 amino acids. CDR3: CASSSRTGDNEQFF. CDR3 nucleotides: TGTGCCAGCAGTTCACGGACAGGAGACAATGAGCAGTTCTTC. Looking up the rest from reference TRBV28 and TRBJ2-1 gives the full variable domain: DVKVTQSSRYLVKRTGEKVFLECVQDMDHENMFWYRQDPGLGLRLIYFSYDVKMKEKGDIPEGYSVSREKKERFSLILESASTNQTSMYLCASSSRTGDNEQFFGPGTRLTVL.

The genes are TRBV5-1 and TRBJ2-1; TRBD1 is a possible D gene (6 bases). The CDR3 spans 15 residues. V gave up 3 bases and J gave up 7 bases, with 17 bases separating them. Germline V CDR1 and CDR2: SGHRS, YFSETQ. The CDR3 nucleotides read TGCGCCAGCAGCTCCCTAAAGAGGGGGACAAATGAGCAGTTCTTC. Translating it yields CASSSLKRGTNEQFF.